The present TCR beta chain was sequenced within a study of T cell responses to AZD1222 COVID-19 vaccine. Clones were read by immunoSEQ multiplex PCR, and TCRdb kept only the in-frame ones, dropping some. The table includes approximately 100,000 clones, approximately 90% detected once. The source of this sequence is an adult in good health. Specimen: peripheral blood, collected on day 0 of AZD1222 vaccination.

The DNA of the CDR3 is TGTGCCAGCAGCCCCTCTGACTGGAGCCGAAGCACAGATACGCAGTATTTT. Its protein product is CASSPSDWSRSTDTQYF. V and J are TRBV6-4 and TRBJ2-3; D is ambiguous. The germline gives CDR1 MRHNA, CDR2 SNTAGT. Trimming shortened V by 6 bases and J by 0 bases, and 19 bases separated the two germline ends. This CDR3 has 17 amino acids.